A single T cell receptor (beta chain) is shown here with its context. Antigen unknown. The CDR3 runs to 14 residues. The record originates from a study of cytomegalovirus exposure and HLA in healthy donors. Study-wide points: Later analysis showed TCR association rates varying by HLA locus, highest for DRB1 and lowest for HLA-C.

Use of 60 Vbeta and 13 Jbeta primers characterized the PCR. Assay: immunoSEQ multiplex PCR; the TCRdb copy retains only in-frame clones and omits some. The table has around 150,000 clones, 86% seen once. Sequencing used PBMCs. The V call is TRBV21-1, the J call TRBJ1-4; whether TRBD1, the table's D call, matches the DNA was not checked. TRBV21-1 is described as a pseudogene. This clonotype was sampled from a woman aged 18-29 years in good health and CMV-seronegative. The CDR3 here is CASSNGRGAEKLFF. CDR3 sequence (DNA): TGTGCCAGCAGCAATGGCAGGGGAGCTGAAAAACTGTTTTTT.